The 16 T cell receptor beta chains below all came from one sample that was sequenced in a study of blood T cell repertoires in COVID-19. Clones were sequenced by immunoSEQ multiplex PCR, and TCRdb holds only the in-frame ones, with some missing. Among tens of thousands of clones, 75% to 85% were seen once, and the ten largest hold 25% to 30%. Sequenced material: peripheral blood. These receptors originate from a woman of 80 years or more with acute or convalescent COVID-19.

The chain combines TRBV11-2 with TRBJ2-7; 7 bases agree with TRBD1. V lost 3 bases to trimming and J lost 5 bases; unmatched junction nucleotides: 4. The germline V gene encodes CDR1 SGHAT and CDR2 FQNNGV. CDR3 length: 13 amino acids. The DNA of the CDR3 is TGTGCCAGCAGCTTTGGACAGGTAGACGAGCAGTACTTC. This translates into CASSFGQVDEQYF. Variable domain in full (rest from reference TRBV11-2 and TRBJ2-7): EAGVAQSPRYKIIEKRQSVAFWCNPISGHATLYWYQQILGQGPKLLIQFQNNGVVDDSQLPKDRFSAERLKGVDSTLKIQPAKLEDSAVYLCASSFGQVDEQYFGPGTRLTVT.

The rearrangement joins TRBV7-2 to TRBJ1-1; 9 nucleotides agree with TRBD1. This CDR3 contains 15 residues. The germline V gene has CDR1 SGHTA and CDR2 FQGNSA. The junction had 6 bases not matched to a gene; V was cut back by 3 bases and J by 4 bases. The CDR3 coding sequence is TGTGCCAGCAGCTTCCAAACGACAGGGGGCACTGAAGCTTTCTTT. It translates to CASSFQTTGGTEAFF. The complete variable domain, with remaining parts taken from reference TRBV7-2 and TRBJ1-1, reads GAGVSQSPSNKVTEKGKDVELRCDPISGHTALYWYRQSLGQGLEFLIYFQGNSAPDKSGLPSDRFSAERTGGSVSTLTIQRTQQEDSAVYLCASSFQTTGGTEAFFGQGTRLTVV.

The chain is built from TRBV19 and TRBJ1-1; D is uncertain. There are 12 residues in the CDR3. Trimming removed 5 bases from V and 8 bases from J, with 12 bases in between. The germline gives CDR1 LNHDA, CDR2 SQIVND (reference sequence). For the CDR3, the DNA is TGTGCCAGTAGTGGCCCCACAACCGAAGCTTTCTTT. This encodes CASSGPTTEAFF.

The chain joins TRBV11-2 to TRBJ2-3, with 11 bases matching TRBD2. V shed 5 bases, J shed 3 bases, and the junction held 7 bases outside the gene matches. Germline CDR1 is SGHAT and CDR2 is FQNNGV. The CDR3 is 16 residues long. The CDR3 spells CASSRIGTSGTDTQYF. CDR3 sequence (DNA): TGTGCCAGCAGCCGAATAGGGACTAGCGGAACAGATACGCAGTATTTT.

This clone was counted between two and nine times. This chain links TRBV10-1 with TRBJ2-1, with TRBD2 matching over 7 bases. The CDR3 totals 15 residues. The germline V gene encodes CDR1 WNHNN and CDR2 SYGVQD (reference sequence). J lost 2 bases, V lost 1 base, and 2 bases had no gene match. The CDR3 nucleotides are TGCGCCAGCAGTGAGTGTCGGGAGGCCTACAATGAGCAGTTCTTC. Protein: CASSECREAYNEQFF.

DNA of the CDR3: TGTGCCAGCAGCTTAGCGATCGGGACAGCGAACTATGGCTACACCTTC. It is translated as CASSLAIGTANYGYTF. The V gene is TRBV7-2, the J gene TRBJ1-2; 7 bases match TRBD1. The CDR3 sequence is 16 residues long. V lost 0 bases and J lost 2; bases outside the gene matches: 6. Germline V lookup: CDR1 SGHTA, CDR2 FQGNSA.

The V call is TRBV9, the J call TRBJ2-1; TRBD2 matches at 9 bases. This CDR3 is 15 amino acids long. Germline CDR1 is SGDLS and CDR2 is YYNGEE. V lost 3 bases, J lost 5 bases, and 6 bases stayed unmatched. CDR3 region: CASSASGRSDNEQFF. The CDR3 nucleotides read TGTGCCAGCAGCGCGAGCGGGAGGAGCGACAATGAGCAGTTCTTC.

The chain uses TRBV18 and TRBJ2-3; D call uncertain. CDR3 length equals 14 residues. Trimming removed 3 bases from V and 5 bases from J, with 12 bases in between. Germline values: CDR1 KGHSH, CDR2 LQKENI. In nucleotides, the CDR3 is TGTGCCAGCTCACCGCTCTCCTCCAGAGATACGCAGTATTTT. This translates into CASSPLSSRDTQYF.

The chain carries TRBV28 and TRBJ1-5, with D unresolved. The V and J ends lost 2 bases and 5 bases respectively, with 4 bases between them. The CDR3 has 12 amino acids. Germline loops: CDR1 MDHEN, CDR2 SYDVKM. The CDR3 spells CASSLTDQPQHF. DNA for the CDR3: TGTGCCAGCAGTTTAACGGATCAGCCCCAGCATTTT.

This clone was recorded a few times. The J gene is TRBJ2-7, the V gene TRBV7-9; 9 nucleotides align to TRBD2. V lost 6 bases and J lost 2; bases outside the gene matches: 8. The CDR3 totals 15 residues. Per germline, CDR1 SEHNR and CDR2 FQNEAQ (reference sequence). The DNA of the CDR3 is TGTGCCAGCAGGTCGACTAGCGGAGGGGCCTACGAGCAGTACTTC. Amino acid sequence: CASRSTSGGAYEQYF. Combining the CDR3 with reference TRBV7-9 and TRBJ2-7 gives the whole variable domain DTGVSQNPRHKITKRGQNVTFRCDPISEHNRLYWYRQTLGQGPEFLTYFQNEAQLEKSRLLSDRFSAERPKGSFSTLEIQRTEQGDSAMYLCASRSTSGGAYEQYFGPGTRLTVT.

This chain connects TRBV6-5 to TRBJ2-7; 8 bases line up with TRBD2. V gave up 0 bases and J gave up 1 base; unmatched junction bases: 2. The germline V gene has CDR1 MNHEY and CDR2 SVGAGI. CDR3 length: 15 residues. The CDR3 DNA follows: TGTGCCAGCAGTTACTCTTTAGCGGGGTCCTACGAGCAGTACTTC. Protein: CASSYSLAGSYEQYF.

V gene TRBV9 combines with J gene TRBJ1-5; 9 nucleotides line up with TRBD1. The J segment lost 7 bases and the V segment lost 4 bases, leaving 6 bases of the junction unmatched. Germline V gives CDR1 SGDLS, CDR2 YYNGEE. This CDR3 contains 14 residues. CDR3 loop: CASSPGTGRQPQHF. The CDR3 coding sequence is TGTGCCAGCAGCCCCGGGACAGGGCGCCAGCCCCAGCATTTT. Looking up the rest from reference TRBV9 and TRBJ1-5 gives the full variable domain: DSGVTQTPKHLITATGQRVTLRCSPRSGDLSVYWYQQSLDQGLQFLIQYYNGEERAKGNILERFSAQQFPDLHSELNLSSLELGDSALYFCASSPGTGRQPQHFGDGTRLSIL.

The CDR3 nucleotides are TGCGCCAGCAGCTTCCTTGGACAGGGCGATGGCTACACCTTC. This gives the protein CASSFLGQGDGYTF. The V gene is TRBV5-1, the J gene TRBJ1-2; 8 positions agree with TRBD1. V shed 2 bases and J 6 bases; nucleotides not matched to a gene: 6. This CDR3 region has 14 residues. Germline loops: CDR1 SGHRS, CDR2 YFSETQ.

The chain couples TRBV18 to TRBJ2-1; 14 bases line up with TRBD2. This CDR3 is built from 18 residues. In germline, CDR1 is KGHSH, CDR2 LQKENI. Unmatched junction bases numbered 6, after V lost 2 bases and J lost 3 bases. This CDR3 reads CASSPGTSGRTIYNEQFF. DNA of the CDR3: TGTGCCAGCTCACCAGGGACTAGCGGGAGAACGATCTACAATGAGCAGTTCTTC.

About this clone: Its ends do not fully match the called genes, so a read error is possible. The chain carries TRBV6-1 and TRBJ2-5, with a weak D call TRBD1 (5 bases). The CDR3 is 14 amino acids. Germline loops: CDR1 MNHNS, CDR2 SASEGT. In DNA form, the CDR3 reads TGTGCCAGCAGAGAAGCCGACAGACAAGAGACCCAGTACTTC. Protein: CASREADRQETQYF.

The gene calls are TRBV3-1 (or the pseudogene TRBV3-2) and TRBJ1-2; perhaps TRBD1 as D (6 bases). CDR1 is LGHDT, CDR2 YNNKEL, per germline (reference sequence). This CDR3 is 12 amino acids long. V was pared by 7 bases and J by 4 bases, with 10 bases between. This CDR3 reads CASKQGSYGYTF. In nucleotides, the CDR3 is TGTGCCAGCAAACAGGGTTCCTATGGCTACACCTTC.